These T cell receptor beta chains were read from a single sample in a study of identical twins. Using its own MiXCR run on the 5' RACE reads, TCRdb lists one record per CDR3 protein. The table has approximately 680,000 distinct CDR3 sequences, about 7.1% seen once. This same sample was also part of a study on yellow fever vaccine responses in identical twins.

Sequenced: PBMCs. Receptor source: a young woman in good health. The CDR3 runs from the conserved cysteine through the conserved F or W. Fields, in order: V gene, J gene, D gene, clone size, CDR3 DNA, CDR3 protein. D genes are given only for firm matches. Not every row has a clone size; where given, it reads once, few, many or a size class.

TRBV27,TRBJ2-7,TRBD2,NA,TGTGCCAGCTTTAGCGGGAGGCACCCCTACGAGCAGTACTTC,CASFSGRHPYEQYF
TRBV28,TRBJ1-4,NA,many,TGTGCCAGCAGCGGCCAGCCAACTAATGAAAAACTGTTTTTT,CASSGQPTNEKLFF
TRBV28,TRBJ2-2,NA,many,TGTGCCAGCAGCCCACTTTCGGGCACCGGGGAGCTGTTTTTT,CASSPLSGTGELFF
TRBV7-9,TRBJ1-1,NA,NA,TGTGCCAGCAGCTCTCCCTCAAACATACCGAGGGGCACTGAAGCTTTCTTT,CASSSPSNIPRGTEAFF
TRBV12-3/TRBV12-4,TRBJ2-1,TRBD2,many,TGTGCCAGCAGTTTGCCTAGCGGGGGGTACAATGAGCAGTTCTTC,CASSLPSGGYNEQFF
TRBV15,TRBJ2-5,NA,NA,TGTGCCACCAGCAGAGAGAGCGGAAGCTTACAAGAGACCCAGTACTTC,CATSRESGSLQETQYF
TRBV6-5,TRBJ1-2,NA,many,TGTGCCAGCAGTACCCCAGGGGTCGGCTACACCTTC,CASSTPGVGYTF
TRBV6-2/TRBV6-3,TRBJ2-1,TRBD1,few,TGTGCCAGCAGGGCCGAGAGGGGACAGGGGGGTAGCTGGACCTCCTCCTACAATGAGCAGTTCTTC,CASRAERGQGGSWTSSYNEQFF
TRBV4-2,TRBJ2-2,NA,many,TGTGCCAGCAGCCAAGATTGGGGGAACACCGGGGAGCTGTTTTTT,CASSQDWGNTGELFF
TRBV10-3,TRBJ2-5,TRBD2,few,TGTGCCATCAGTGAGTCGAAAACAGCGGGGCGACCTCAAGGAACCCAGTACTTC,CAISESKTAGRPQGTQYF
TRBV27,TRBJ2-2,TRBD1,few,TGTGCCAGCACCTTGGACAGGGGAAACACCGGGGAGCTGTTTTTT,CASTLDRGNTGELFF
TRBV5-1,TRBJ2-3,NA,few,TGCGCCAGCAGCATGGGGGGGGGCGGCACAGATACGCAGTATTTT,CASSMGGGGTDTQYF
TRBV5-6,TRBJ2-7,TRBD1,few,TGTGCCAGCAGCCCCTGGACAGGGGGCGTTTACGAGCAGTACTTC,CASSPWTGGVYEQYF
TRBV5-5,TRBJ2-5,TRBD2,few,TGTGCCAGCAGCGAGGGACTAGCGTATGAAGAGACCCAGTACTTC,CASSEGLAYEETQYF
TRBV5-1,TRBJ2-1,NA,NA,TGCGCCAGCAGCTTGGCCAAGGCTAGAAGCGGGTCCAATGAGCAGTTCTTC,CASSLAKARSGSNEQFF
TRBV7-9,TRBJ2-7,TRBD2,NA,TGTGCCAGCAGCCCCCAGACTAGCGGGGCGACGGACTTC,CASSPQTSGATDF
TRBV10-3,TRBJ2-1,TRBD2,many,TGTGCCATCAGTGGGGGATTTTTAGCGGGGGGAGAAGTCAATGAGCAGTTCTTC,CAISGGFLAGGEVNEQFF
TRBV4-2,TRBJ2-5,TRBD2,many,TGTGCCAGCACCCAGAGCGGGGGGGCCCAAGAGACCCAGTACTTC,CASTQSGGAQETQYF
TRBV5-1,TRBJ2-1,TRBD2,few,TGCGCCAGCAGTGAAGCGGGAGAGTACAATGAGCAGTTCTTC,CASSEAGEYNEQFF
TRBV10-1,TRBJ1-2,TRBD1,NA,TGCGCCAGCAGTGAGCGGGGGGACAGGGGACAAGGGGACTATGGCTACACCTTC,CASSERGDRGQGDYGYTF
TRBV12-3/TRBV12-4,TRBJ2-6,TRBD2,NA,TGTGCCAGCATTACCCGACTAGCGGGGGGAACCTCTGGGGCCAACGTCCTGACTTTC,CASITRLAGGTSGANVLTF
TRBV5-1,TRBJ2-1,TRBD2,few,TGCGCCAGCAGCTTGGGAACTAGCGGGAGAGTGAATGAGCAGTTCTTC,CASSLGTSGRVNEQFF
TRBV6-1,TRBJ1-2,TRBD1,few,TGTGCCAGCAACCCAAGACAGGGGATCTATGGCTACACCTTC,CASNPRQGIYGYTF
TRBV3-1,TRBJ2-7,NA,few,TGTGCCAGCAGCCAGTCTAGTCATGGCGAGCAGTACTTC,CASSQSSHGEQYF
TRBV20-1,TRBJ1-6,NA,NA,TGCAGTGCTAGGGACGGCTCCTATAATTCACCCCTCCACTTT,CSARDGSYNSPLHF
TRBV10-1,TRBJ2-1,NA,few,TGCGCCAGCAGTGTCTCCGGGGGACCTGAGCAGTTCTTC,CASSVSGGPEQFF
TRBV10-3,TRBJ1-1,NA,NA,TGTGCCATCAACAACAGGGTGGGGGGCACTGAAGCTTTCTTT,CAINNRVGGTEAFF
TRBV12-3/TRBV12-4,TRBJ2-7,NA,many,TGTGCCAGCACCCTCAACAGTTACGAGCAGTACTTC,CASTLNSYEQYF
TRBV12-3/TRBV12-4,TRBJ2-1,NA,many,TGTGCCAGCATGGTGGGGGGCTCCTACAATGAGCAGTTCTTC,CASMVGGSYNEQFF
TRBV2,TRBJ2-3,NA,few,TGTGCCAGCAGGAAAGGCTCGACGCAGTATTTT,CASRKGSTQYF
TRBV12-3/TRBV12-4,TRBJ2-3,NA,many,TGTGCCAGCAGCCCGTTCGTGACAGATACGCAGTATTTT,CASSPFVTDTQYF
TRBV10-2,TRBJ2-2,NA,many,TGCGCCAGCAGAAAGCCCGGGGAGCTGTTTTTT,CASRKPGELFF
TRBV27,TRBJ2-1,TRBD2,NA,TGTGCCAGCAGGCTGAAAACTAGACTAGCGGGATACAATGAGCAGTTCTTC,CASRLKTRLAGYNEQFF
TRBV5-1,TRBJ1-3,NA,few,TGCGCCAGCCAAGGACAGCACTCTGGAAACACCATATATTTT,CASQGQHSGNTIYF
TRBV5-1,TRBJ1-6,TRBD1,many,TGCGCCAGCAGCCAACACGACAGGGGGAGTTCACCCCTCCACTTT,CASSQHDRGSSPLHF
TRBV20-1,TRBJ2-1,NA,NA,TGCAGTGCTAGAGATGTACAGCTCTCCTACAATGAGCAGTTCTTC,CSARDVQLSYNEQFF